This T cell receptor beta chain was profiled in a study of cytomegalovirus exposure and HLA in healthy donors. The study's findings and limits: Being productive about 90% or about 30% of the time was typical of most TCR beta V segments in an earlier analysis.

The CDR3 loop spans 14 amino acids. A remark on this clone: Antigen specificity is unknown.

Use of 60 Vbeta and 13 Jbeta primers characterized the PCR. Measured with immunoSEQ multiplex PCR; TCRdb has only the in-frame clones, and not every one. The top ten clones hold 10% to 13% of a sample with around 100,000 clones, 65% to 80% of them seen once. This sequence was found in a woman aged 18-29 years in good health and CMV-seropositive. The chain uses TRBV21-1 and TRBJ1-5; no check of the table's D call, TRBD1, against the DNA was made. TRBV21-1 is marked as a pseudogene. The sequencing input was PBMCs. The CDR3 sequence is CARPVGQSNQPQHF. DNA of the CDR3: TGTGCCAGACCAGTAGGACAGAGCAATCAGCCCCAGCATTTT.